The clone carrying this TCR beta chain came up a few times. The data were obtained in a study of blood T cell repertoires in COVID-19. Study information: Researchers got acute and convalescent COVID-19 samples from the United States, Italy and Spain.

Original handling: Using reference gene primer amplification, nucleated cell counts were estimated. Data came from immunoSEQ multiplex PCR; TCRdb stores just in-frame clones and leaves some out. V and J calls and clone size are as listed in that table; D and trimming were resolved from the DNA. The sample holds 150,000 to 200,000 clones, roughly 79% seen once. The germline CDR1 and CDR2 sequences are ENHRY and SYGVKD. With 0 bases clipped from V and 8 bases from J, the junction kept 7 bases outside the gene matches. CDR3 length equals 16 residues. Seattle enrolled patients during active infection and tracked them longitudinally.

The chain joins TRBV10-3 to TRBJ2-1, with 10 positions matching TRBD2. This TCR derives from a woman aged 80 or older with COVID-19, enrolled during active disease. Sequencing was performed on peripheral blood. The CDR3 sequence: CAISESQAGGPDEQFF. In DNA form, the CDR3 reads TGTGCCATCAGTGAGTCGCAAGCGGGAGGGCCCGATGAGCAGTTCTTC.